Below are 17 T cell receptor beta chains sequenced from a single sample in a study of cytomegalovirus exposure and HLA in healthy donors. The study ran its PCR with 60 Vbeta and 13 Jbeta primers. Sequencing was performed with immunoSEQ multiplex PCR; in TCRdb, only in-frame clones are kept and a portion is missing. The repertoire consists of approximately 130,000 clones, with over 70% occurring once and the leading ten covering 1.8%. Sequenced input: PBMCs. These receptors all stem from a woman aged 40 to 55 in good health and CMV-seronegative.

This clone came up once. This chain joins TRBV6-6 and TRBJ1-1, with D possibly being TRBD1 (5 bases). CDR3 length equals 13 residues. Germline V lookup: CDR1 MNHNY, CDR2 SVGAGI (reference sequence). The V end was cut by 7 bases, the J end by 2 bases, with 11 bases between. CDR3 residues: CASTGRVNTEAFF. The CDR3 region has the DNA TGTGCCAGCACGGGCAGGGTAAACACTGAAGCTTTCTTT.

The chain recombines TRBV28 with TRBJ2-7; maybe TRBD2 (6 bases). CDR1 and CDR2 from the germline V gene are MDHEN and SYDVKM. The CDR3 contains 14 residues. V was cut by 3 bases and J by 6 bases, with 15 bases left in between. CDR3 region: CASSLSGDAGEQYF. CDR3 nucleotides: TGTGCCAGCAGTTTGTCGGGAGATGCTGGCGAGCAGTACTTC.

This chain uses TRBV10-3 with TRBJ1-1; D might be TRBD1 (6 bases). The germline V and J ends were trimmed by 7 bases and 3 bases, with 21 bases remaining between them. This CDR3 is 16 amino acids long. Looked up from germline, CDR1 is ENHRY and CDR2 is SYGVKD. The CDR3 DNA reads as TGTGCCATCAAGAAAGCAGAATCAGGGGAATACACTGAAGCTTTCTTT. Translating gives CAIKKAESGEYTEAFF.

The chain uses TRBV5-1 and TRBJ2-1, with D possibly TRBD1 on 6 matching bases. Between the trimmed V and J ends, which lost 2 bases and 5 bases, there was a span of 8 bases. CDR3 length: 13 residues. From germline, CDR1 is SGHRS and CDR2 YFSETQ. CDR3 nucleotide sequence: TGCGCCAGCAGCTTTCAGGGGAACAATGAGCAGTTCTTC. It specifies CASSFQGNNEQFF.

The chain is built from TRBV7-9 and TRBJ2-1; TRBD1 might be the D (6 bases). The CDR3 contains 15 residues. Germline lookup yields CDR1 SEHNR and CDR2 FQNEAQ (reference sequence). The ends were cut back, 4 bases at V and 9 bases at J, with 19 bases in the middle. CDR3: CASSSGGDRIAEQFF. CDR3 nucleotide sequence: TGTGCCAGCAGCTCTGGGGGCGACAGAATAGCTGAGCAGTTCTTC.

Details on this clone: The junction does not match germline at one end; this may be a read error. V gene TRBV7-9 combines with J gene TRBJ1-3; D not certain. Germline lookup yields CDR1 SEHNR and CDR2 FQNEAQ (reference sequence). The CDR3 is made up of 13 amino acids. CDR3 loop: CSSSPLSGNTIYF. The CDR3 bases are TGTTCCAGCAGCCCCCTCTCTGGAAACACCATATATTTT.

The chain employs TRBV27 and TRBJ2-5, with 11 bases aligning to TRBD1. CDR1 and CDR2 from the germline V gene are MNHEY and SMNVEV (reference sequence). The CDR3 is made up of 15 amino acids. V trimming: 3 bases; J trimming: 5 bases; junction bases outside the gene matches: 5. This chain's CDR3 is CASSFGTGGRETQYF. Written as DNA, the CDR3 is TGTGCCAGCAGTTTCGGGACAGGGGGTAGGGAGACCCAGTACTTC.

V and J are TRBV28 and TRBJ2-2, with 8 bases fitting TRBD1. J gave up 0 bases and V 5 bases, and 2 bases lay outside the gene matches. The CDR3 runs 15 residues. Germline CDR1 is MDHEN and CDR2 is SYDVKM. The CDR3, as DNA: TGTGCCAGCAGTCCAGGGGGCGCGAACACCGGGGAGCTGTTTTTT. Its protein product is CASSPGGANTGELFF.

The rearrangement links TRBV18 to TRBJ2-7; 10 positions agree with TRBD1. Germline V gives CDR1 KGHSH, CDR2 LQKENI. This CDR3 spans 14 amino acids. Germline trimming cut 1 base from V and 5 bases from J; bases unmatched to any gene: 2. CDR3 DNA sequence: TGTGCCAGCTCACCACGGGACAGGGGTAACGAGCAGTACTTC. Residues: CASSPRDRGNEQYF.

In the case of this clone: An end of the junction does not agree with germline; a read error may underlie this. The chain employs TRBV4-2 and TRBJ2-4; 9 bases are a match to TRBD1. The CDR3 extends over 16 amino acids. Germline V gene sequence: CDR1 LGHNA, CDR2 YNFKEQ. CDR3 nucleotide sequence: TGTGCCAGCAGCCAAGATCTAACAGGGGGCAAAAACATTCAGTACTTT. This translates into CASSQDLTGGKNIQYF.

This clone was observed once. This chain links TRBV6-1 with TRBJ1-1, with 9 bases lining up with TRBD1. CDR1 is MNHNS, CDR2 SASEGT, per germline. The V gene end was trimmed by 8 bases and the J gene end by 9 bases; junction bases not matched to a gene: 4. This CDR3 spans 11 amino acids. The CDR3 loop is CASGQGIKAFF. CDR3 DNA sequence: TGTGCCAGCGGACAGGGGATTAAAGCTTTCTTT.

The chain recombines TRBV7-9 with TRBJ1-1, with D unresolved. The germline gives CDR1 SEHNR, CDR2 FQNEAQ (reference sequence). Trimming shortened V by 5 bases and J by 1 base, and 17 bases separated the two germline ends. The CDR3 is made up of 16 amino acids. DNA of the CDR3: TGTGCCAGCAGCCAAACACTGTTAGGCGGGAACACTGAAGCTTTCTTT. Translated, it gives CASSQTLLGGNTEAFF.

V is TRBV29-1 and J is TRBJ2-5, with 7 bases identical to TRBD1. Germline CDR1 SQVTM, CDR2 ANQGSEA. The CDR3 covers 13 residues. Trimming at V came to 1 base and at J to 5 bases, leaving 4 bases not matched to a gene. CDR3 sequence reads: CSVEGRGKETQYF. DNA of the CDR3: TGCAGCGTTGAAGGCAGGGGGAAGGAGACCCAGTACTTC.

This clone was seen only once. V usage is TRBV6-1 and J usage is TRBJ2-2, with a tentative D call TRBD2 (6 bases). CDR1 and CDR2 (germline): MNHNS, SASEGT. Trimming removed 6 bases from V and 4 bases from J, with 15 bases in between. This CDR3 has 15 amino acids. The CDR3 DNA reads as TGTGCCAGCAGAGGATCTAGCGAAATCACCGGGGAGCTGTTTTTT. Its protein product is CASRGSSEITGELFF.

V gene TRBV9 combines with J gene TRBJ2-1; 11 bases are shared with TRBD2. Trimming cost V 3 bases and J 10 bases; bases outside gene matches: 9. Germline-derived CDR1 and CDR2 are SGDLS and YYNGEE. The CDR3 is 15 residues long. The CDR3 reads CASSAPSGGRPEQFF. Here the CDR3 DNA reads TGTGCCAGCAGCGCTCCTAGCGGGGGGCGCCCCGAGCAGTTCTTC.

This clone was counted between two and nine times. The V call is TRBV6-6, the J call TRBJ2-1, with 9 bases identical to TRBD2. The J segment lost 2 bases and the V segment lost 2 bases, leaving 4 bases of the junction unmatched. CDR1 and CDR2 from the germline V gene are MNHNY and SVGAGI (reference sequence). The CDR3 contains 16 residues. This CDR3 is CASSYAAGGPYNEQFF. DNA of the CDR3: TGTGCCAGCAGTTACGCTGCGGGGGGGCCCTACAATGAGCAGTTCTTC.

This clone showed up just a few times. The junction and the germline gene differ at one end; a read error may be behind it. The chain uses TRBV11-3 and TRBJ2-6, with 11 bases matching TRBD1. CDR1 and CDR2 (germline): SGHNT, YENEEA. The CDR3 consists of 19 residues. CDR3 DNA: TGTGCCAGCAGCCCGGGACAGGGGGTTCATTCCTCAGGGGCCAACGGCCTGACTTTC. It translates to CASSPGQGVHSSGANGLTF. The variable domain in full, with the rest retrieved from reference TRBV11-3 and TRBJ2-6, is EAGVVQSPRYKIIEKKQPVAFWCNPISGHNTLYWYLQNLGQGPELLIRYENEEAVDDSQLPKDRFSAERLKGVDSTLKIQPAELGDSAVYLCASSPGQGVHSSGANGLTFGAGSRLTVL.